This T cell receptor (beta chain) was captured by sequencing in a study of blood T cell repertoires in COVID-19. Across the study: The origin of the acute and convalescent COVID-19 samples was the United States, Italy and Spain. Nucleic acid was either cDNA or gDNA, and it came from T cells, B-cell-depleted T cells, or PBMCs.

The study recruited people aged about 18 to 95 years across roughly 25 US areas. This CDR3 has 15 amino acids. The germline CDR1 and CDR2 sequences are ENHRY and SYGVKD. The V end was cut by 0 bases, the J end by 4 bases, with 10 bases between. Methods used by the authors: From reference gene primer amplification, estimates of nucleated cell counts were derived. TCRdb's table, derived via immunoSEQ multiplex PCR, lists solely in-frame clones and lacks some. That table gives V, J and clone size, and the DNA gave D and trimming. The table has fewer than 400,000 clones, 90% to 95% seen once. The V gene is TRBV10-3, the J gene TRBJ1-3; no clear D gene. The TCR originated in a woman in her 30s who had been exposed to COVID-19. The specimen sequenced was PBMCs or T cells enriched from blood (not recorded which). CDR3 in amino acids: CAISESYGVGNTIYF. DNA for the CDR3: TGTGCCATCAGTGAGTCGTACGGTGTGGGAAACACCATATATTTT.